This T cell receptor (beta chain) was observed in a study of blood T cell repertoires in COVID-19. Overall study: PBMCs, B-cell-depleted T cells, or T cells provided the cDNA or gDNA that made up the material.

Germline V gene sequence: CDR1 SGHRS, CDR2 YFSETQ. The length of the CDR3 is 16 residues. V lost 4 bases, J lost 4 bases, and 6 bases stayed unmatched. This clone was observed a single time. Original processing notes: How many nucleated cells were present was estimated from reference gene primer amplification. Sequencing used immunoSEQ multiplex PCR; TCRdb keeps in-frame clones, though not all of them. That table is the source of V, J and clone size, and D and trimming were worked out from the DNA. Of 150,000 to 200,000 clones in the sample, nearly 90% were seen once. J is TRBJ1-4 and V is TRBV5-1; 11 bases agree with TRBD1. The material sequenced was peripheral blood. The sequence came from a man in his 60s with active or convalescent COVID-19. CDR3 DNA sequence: TGCGCCAGCAGCGGGACAGGGGGAGGTGGTAATGAAAAACTGTTTTTT. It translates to CASSGTGGGGNEKLFF.